This TCR beta chain was recorded in a study of cytomegalovirus exposure and HLA in healthy donors. The study's findings and limits: Confirmation in vitro established that three CMV-associated chains were specific for CMV antigens. Published work reported that the classifier diagnosed cytomegalovirus status with high specificity and sensitivity. Accurate HLA-A and HLA-B prediction from TCR beta sequences was reported for most subjects. For TCR beta chains, V- and J-gene trimming was later linked to a missense DCLRE1C variant.

As regards this clone: The antigen is unknown.

PCR primers comprised 60 Vbeta and 13 Jbeta primers. Sequencing was performed with immunoSEQ multiplex PCR; in TCRdb, only in-frame clones are kept and a portion is missing. The table lists under 200,000 clones, roughly 78% of them singletons. From germline, CDR1 is SGHRS and CDR2 YFSETQ. The CDR3 runs to 17 residues. The V and J ends lost 3 bases and 5 bases, in that order; junction bases with no gene match: 17. V and J are TRBV5-1 and TRBJ2-7; TRBD2 matches at 7 bases. The TCR originated in a middle-aged woman in good health and CMV-seronegative. The material sequenced was PBMCs. CDR3 DNA sequence: TGCGCCAGCAGCTCAAAACCCCGACTAGCTTATCAGGACGAGCAGTACTTC. Amino acid sequence: CASSSKPRLAYQDEQYF.